One and the same sample provided the 10 T cell receptor beta chains below, sequenced in a study of beta chain features in type 1 diabetes. Expressed TCRB transcripts got sequenced, as all isolated RNA was reverse transcribed. The method was immunoSEQ multiplex PCR; TCRdb's version includes in-frame clones alone and lacks a portion of them. The sample shows around 310,000 clones, 11% of them seen only once. The material sequenced was naive CD4+ T cells from blood. These receptors originate from a woman younger than 45 in good health.

This clone occurred a few times. V is TRBV27 and J is TRBJ2-1; 7 bases fit TRBD2. V dropped 4 bases and J dropped 9; count of bases not matched to a gene: 6. This CDR3 is 13 amino acids long. Germline loops: CDR1 MNHEY, CDR2 SMNVEV (reference sequence). The CDR3 DNA follows: TGTGCCAGCAGTTCCGACACTAGCGTTGAGCAGTTCTTC. Its protein product is CASSSDTSVEQFF.

This chain joins TRBV25-1 and TRBJ2-3, with TRBD1 identical over 7 bases. Germline values: CDR1 MGHDK, CDR2 SYGVNS. J was trimmed by 5 bases and V by 7 bases; bases with no gene match: 9. This CDR3 has 14 residues. CDR3 DNA: TGTGCCAGCAAGGGGACAGCGGCGAGAGATACGCAGTATTTT. This gives the protein CASKGTAARDTQYF.

This clone was counted a few times. The gene calls are TRBV28 and TRBJ1-5; 11 bases map to TRBD1. Germline values: CDR1 MDHEN, CDR2 SYDVKM. The CDR3 has 17 residues. V dropped 2 bases and J dropped 0; count of bases not matched to a gene: 3. The CDR3 DNA reads TGTGCCAGCAGTTTAGGGACAGGGGGACTTAGCAATCAGCCCCAGCATTTT. Translating it yields CASSLGTGGLSNQPQHF.

This clone was found a few times. The genes are TRBV9 and TRBJ2-7, with 14 bases matching TRBD2. The germline gives CDR1 SGDLS, CDR2 YYNGEE. CDR3 length: 15 amino acids. The V gene end was trimmed by 2 bases and the J gene end by 6 bases; junction bases not matched to a gene: 4. The chain's CDR3 is CASSVGTSGSGEQYF. CDR3 coding DNA: TGTGCCAGCAGCGTCGGGACTAGCGGGAGTGGCGAGCAGTACTTC.

This clone was detected a few times. The chain combines TRBV5-1 with TRBJ2-7; 12 bases align to TRBD2. After removal of 4 bases from V and 0 bases from J, the junction contained 8 bases not matched to a gene. Germline V gives CDR1 SGHRS, CDR2 YFSETQ. CDR3 length: 17 residues. Here the CDR3 reads CASSRGLAGPSSYEQYF. The DNA for the CDR3 is TGCGCCAGCAGCAGGGGACTAGCGGGCCCGAGCTCCTACGAGCAGTACTTC.

Note on this clone: Other DNA sequences of this sample code for an identical CDR3. The chain is built from TRBV2 and TRBJ2-2; D remains unclear. Germline values: CDR1 SNHLY, CDR2 FYNNEI. The CDR3 is 13 amino acids. V was cut by 1 base and J by 4 bases, with 4 bases left in between. The CDR3 DNA sequence: TGTGCCAGCAGTGAAGGAGCCACCGGGGAGCTGTTTTTT. Encoded protein: CASSEGATGELFF.

The chain has TRBV23-1 and TRBJ2-1; 14 bases map to TRBD2. TRBV23-1 is sorted into the ORF group, with uncertain function. V dropped 10 bases and J dropped 0; count of bases not matched to a gene: 14. The CDR3 extends over 19 amino acids. For the CDR3, the DNA is TGCGCCACCGAACCTGCGACTAGCGGGAGGGCCTTCTCCTACAATGAGCAGTTCTTC. It translates to CATEPATSGRAFSYNEQFF.

The gene calls are TRBV18 and TRBJ2-3, with 7 positions matching TRBD1. The CDR3 runs to 14 residues. V dropped 6 bases and J dropped 3; count of bases not matched to a gene: 6. The germline V gene encodes CDR1 KGHSH and CDR2 LQKENI. CDR3 sequence: CASSLTGLTDTQYF. CDR3 nucleotide sequence: TGTGCCAGCTCGCTGACAGGGCTGACAGATACGCAGTATTTT.

This clone was observed a few times. One end of the junction varies from germline; a read error may be responsible. V is TRBV29-1 and J is TRBJ2-1; 11 nucleotides agree with TRBD2. Germline assignment: CDR1 SQVTM and CDR2 ANQGSEA. The CDR3 consists of 15 residues. The DNA of the CDR3 is TGCAGCGTTTATAGCGGGAGGGCCTCCGACAATGAGCAGTTCTTC. This encodes CSVYSGRASDNEQFF.

The table lists this clone with a few counts. The gene calls are TRBV7-6 and TRBJ1-5; D is uncertain. V lost 1 base, J lost 6 bases, and 4 bases lay in between. Germline V gene sequence: CDR1 SGHVS, CDR2 FNYEAQ. This CDR3 spans 12 amino acids. CDR3 residues: CASSLDGQPQHF. The CDR3 bases are TGTGCCAGCAGCTTAGACGGTCAGCCCCAGCATTTT.